The 25 T cell receptor beta chains presented below share a single source sample, sequenced in a study of PD-1 blockade in classical Hodgkin lymphoma. The sample's time point: cycle 4 day 1 (C4D1), after around six weeks of nivolumab. Patients all relapsed after autologous stem cell transplantation, and there was variation in brentuximab vedotin exposure. The repertoire was sequenced with immunoSEQ multiplex PCR; TCRdb's copy has only in-frame clones and lacks some. In the table there are around 35,000 clones, around 68% of which are singletons. The specimen comprised peripheral blood mononuclear cells (PBMCs), sampled before the fourth cycle of nivolumab. These receptors were taken from a human donor with classical Hodgkin lymphoma.

This chain joins TRBV25-1 and TRBJ2-3, with D possibly being TRBD2 (6 bases). Trimming removed 5 bases at V and 0 bases at J, with 18 bases between. Germline CDR1 is MGHDK and CDR2 is SYGVNS. This CDR3 is 17 amino acids long. CDR3 residues: CASSPDGPGESTDTQYF. Written as DNA, the CDR3 is TGTGCCAGCAGTCCCGACGGACCGGGAGAGAGCACAGATACGCAGTATTTT.

The rearrangement links TRBV9 to TRBJ2-2; no definite D call. Germline V gene sequence: CDR1 SGDLS, CDR2 YYNGEE. The CDR3 sequence is 15 residues long. The V and J ends lost 0 bases and 2 bases respectively, with 8 bases between them. The CDR3 loop is CASSVAPKNTGELFF. The CDR3 DNA is TGTGCCAGCAGCGTAGCCCCGAAAAACACCGGGGAGCTGTTTTTT.

The chain recombines TRBV4-2 with TRBJ1-3, with D unresolved. The germline V and J ends were trimmed by 0 bases and 0 bases, with 6 bases remaining between them. Germline values: CDR1 LGHNA, CDR2 YNFKEQ. The CDR3 has 15 residues. CDR3 residues: CASSQDRISGNTIYF. Written as DNA, the CDR3 is TGTGCCAGCAGCCAAGATCGGATCTCTGGAAACACCATATATTTT.

This clone was found once. This chain joins TRBV7-2 and TRBJ1-5; D unclear. The V and J ends lost 1 base and 7 bases respectively, with 14 bases between them. Germline lookup yields CDR1 SGHTA and CDR2 FQGNSA. This CDR3 spans 15 amino acids. CDR3 coding DNA: TGTGCCAGCAGCTTAGTTGCCGGAGTAGGGCAGCCCCAGCATTTT. The encoded protein is CASSLVAGVGQPQHF.

This chain links TRBV11-2 with TRBJ2-1; D possibly matches TRBD1 or TRBD2 (5 bases each). The germline V and J ends were trimmed by 1 base and 0 bases, with 7 bases remaining between them. This CDR3 has 15 residues. Germline V gene lookup returns CDR1 SGHAT and CDR2 FQNNGV. This CDR3 reads CASSLGGSSYNEQFF. The CDR3 DNA reads as TGTGCCAGCAGCTTAGGGGGGAGCTCCTACAATGAGCAGTTCTTC.

J is TRBJ2-7 and V is TRBV7-2; D gene unclear. CDR1 and CDR2 from the germline V gene are SGHTA and FQGNSA. The V end lost 5 bases, the J end lost 2 bases, and 10 bases lay between the germline ends. This CDR3 comprises 13 residues. DNA of the CDR3: TGTGCCAGCAGCCTCCCGACGGCCTACGAGCAGTACTTC. Its protein product is CASSLPTAYEQYF.

The V gene is TRBV7-2, the J gene TRBJ1-3; the D is unclear. Germline CDR1 SGHTA, CDR2 FQGNSA. Trimming removed 0 bases from V and 0 bases from J, with 12 bases in between. This CDR3 spans 17 amino acids. The CDR3: CASSLASTLGSGNTIYF. In nucleotides, the CDR3 is TGTGCCAGCAGCTTAGCCTCAACTCTGGGCTCTGGAAACACCATATATTTT.

The chain combines TRBV9 with TRBJ2-2, with a tentative D call TRBD1 (5 bases). The CDR3 sequence is 15 residues long. CDR1 SGDLS and CDR2 YYNGEE come from the germline V gene. V gave up 3 bases and J gave up 6 bases, with 15 bases separating them. The CDR3 DNA sequence: TGTGCCAGCAGCGAGTTCCAGGGTAGTGCCGGGGAGCTGTTTTTT. This sequence encodes CASSEFQGSAGELFF.

The chain has TRBV29-1 and TRBJ2-1; the D gene could be TRBD1 or TRBD2 (5 bases each). The CDR3 has 15 amino acids. The ends were cut back, 0 bases at V and 6 bases at J, with 15 bases in the middle. Germline loops: CDR1 SQVTM, CDR2 ANQGSEA. The CDR3 nucleotides read TGCAGCGTTGAAGATTGGGGCAGCGGAGCCAATGAGCAGTTCTTC. Its translation: CSVEDWGSGANEQFF.

The rearrangement links TRBV30 to TRBJ1-3; D remains ambiguous. Deletions cut 0 bases from V and 1 base from J, with 10 bases between. CDR3 length equals 15 residues. Germline lookup yields CDR1 GTSNPN and CDR2 SVGIG (reference sequence). As DNA, the CDR3 is TGTGCCTGGAGTGTCGGTATGATTTCTGGAAACACCATATATTTT. Encoded protein: CAWSVGMISGNTIYF.

The chain joins TRBV18 to TRBJ2-5, with 9 bases identical to TRBD1. Germline V gives CDR1 KGHSH, CDR2 LQKENI. The CDR3 totals 16 residues. V shed 3 bases and J 6 bases; nucleotides not matched to a gene: 11. The DNA of the CDR3 is TGTGCCAGCTCACCTTACAGGACAGGGGTCGAAAAGACCCAGTACTTC. This sequence encodes CASSPYRTGVEKTQYF.

V usage is TRBV6-5 and J usage is TRBJ1-3, with D perhaps matching TRBD1 (6 bases). The germline gives CDR1 MNHEY, CDR2 SVGAGI. This CDR3 is built from 15 residues. V was shortened by 6 bases and J by 1 base, with 13 bases between the two germline ends. The CDR3 nucleotides are TGTGCCAGCAGCCTCCGGGGGCTATCTGGAAACACCATATATTTT. Encoded protein: CASSLRGLSGNTIYF.

The chain recombines TRBV19 with TRBJ1-6; tentative D call: TRBD1 (5 bases). Trimming pared 5 bases from V and 6 bases from J, leaving 17 bases between. CDR3 length: 16 residues. Looked up from germline, CDR1 is LNHDA and CDR2 is SQIVND (reference sequence). The CDR3 region is CASSGRVTDPNSPLHF. The CDR3 nucleotides are TGTGCCAGTAGTGGCCGAGTGACAGATCCTAATTCACCCCTCCACTTT.

The chain couples TRBV6-5 to TRBJ1-2; maybe TRBD1 (5 bases). V shed 4 bases and J shed 4 bases, with 13 bases lying between them. The germline gives CDR1 MNHEY, CDR2 SVGAGI. The CDR3 length is 14 residues. CDR3 nucleotides: TGTGCCAGCAGTTTTCGACAGTCAAGCTATGGCTACACCTTC. Its protein is CASSFRQSSYGYTF.

V usage is TRBV7-7 and J usage is TRBJ2-3; tentatively, D is TRBD2 (5 bases). The germline V gene encodes CDR1 SSHAT and CDR2 FNYEAQ (reference sequence). Trimming took 5 bases from V and 2 from J, leaving 17 bases between them. The CDR3 is 16 amino acids. CDR3 amino acids: CASSPLLDPLTDTQYF. CDR3 nucleotide sequence: TGTGCCAGCAGCCCTTTACTAGATCCCCTCACAGATACGCAGTATTTT.

The rearrangement links TRBV5-1 to TRBJ2-2; TRBD2 matches 15 bases. Trimming took 4 bases from V and 5 from J; bases not matched to a gene: 9. The CDR3 covers 18 residues. The germline CDR1 and CDR2 sequences are SGHRS and YFSETQ. The CDR3 nucleotides are TGCGCCAGCAGCCCTAGGACTAGCGGGGGGGCGAGGACCGGGGAGCTGTTTTTT. Translation: CASSPRTSGGARTGELFF.

The rearrangement joins TRBV5-1 to TRBJ1-4; D is uncertain. The germline V gene encodes CDR1 SGHRS and CDR2 YFSETQ. The CDR3 contains 13 residues. Trimming stripped 1 base from V and 5 bases from J, with 6 bases between. The CDR3 here is CASSLKSNEKLFF. The CDR3 DNA reads as TGCGCCAGCAGCTTGAAAAGCAATGAAAAACTGTTTTTT.

The chain couples TRBV6-5 to TRBJ1-5, with a possible D match to TRBD1 (5 bases). The CDR3 loop spans 13 amino acids. Germline V gene data show CDR1 as MNHEY and CDR2 as SVGAGI. V shed 8 bases and J shed 0 bases, with 8 bases lying between them. The CDR3 region is CASSGDSNQPQHF. The CDR3 DNA follows: TGTGCCAGCTCGGGGGATAGCAATCAGCCCCAGCATTTT.

The chain combines TRBV13 with TRBJ1-5, with a weak D call TRBD1 (6 bases). From germline, CDR1 is PRHDT and CDR2 FYEKMQ (reference sequence). The CDR3 has 13 residues. V shed 3 bases and J shed 6 bases, with 9 bases lying between them. The CDR3 loop reads CASSFKGGQPQHF. The CDR3 coding sequence is TGTGCCAGCAGCTTTAAGGGGGGTCAGCCCCAGCATTTT.

This rearrangement joins TRBV7-6 to TRBJ1-3; no clear D gene. The CDR3 extends over 15 amino acids. Trimming left V 3 bases short and J 3 bases short, with 12 bases between. The germline V gene encodes CDR1 SGHVS and CDR2 FNYEAQ. The CDR3 loop is CASSFRSLRGNTIYF. CDR3 DNA sequence: TGTGCCAGCAGCTTCAGGTCTTTACGTGGAAACACCATATATTTT.

This rearrangement joins TRBV11-1 to TRBJ1-3; TRBD1 might be the D (5 bases). This CDR3 has 13 residues. V lost 2 bases and J 4 bases, leaving 6 bases between the germline ends. Germline CDR1 reads SGHAT; CDR2 reads FQDESV (reference sequence). In DNA, the CDR3 is TGTGCCAGCAGCTTATGGGACGGAAACACCATATATTTT. Protein product: CASSLWDGNTIYF. Filled out from reference TRBV11-1 and TRBJ1-3, the complete variable domain reads EAEVAQSPRYKITEKSQAVAFWCDPISGHATLYWYRQILGQGPELLVQFQDESVVDDSQLPKDRFSAERLKGVDSTLKIQPAELGDSAMYLCASSLWDGNTIYFGEGSWLTVV.

The V call is TRBV11-2, the J call TRBJ2-7, with 8 bases identical to TRBD1. Germline lookup yields CDR1 SGHAT and CDR2 FQNNGV. V shed 2 bases and J 2 bases; nucleotides not matched to a gene: 8. CDR3 length: 16 residues. The CDR3 DNA sequence: TGTGCCAGCAGCTTAACTAGGGGACAGGCCACCTACGAGCAGTACTTC. Residues: CASSLTRGQATYEQYF. The whole variable domain, filled in from reference TRBV11-2 and TRBJ2-7, reads EAGVAQSPRYKIIEKRQSVAFWCNPISGHATLYWYQQILGQGPKLLIQFQNNGVVDDSQLPKDRFSAERLKGVDSTLKIQPAKLEDSAVYLCASSLTRGQATYEQYFGPGTRLTVT.

This chain connects TRBV5-4 to TRBJ1-4, with D uncertain. Germline CDR1 SGHNT, CDR2 YYREEE (reference sequence). The CDR3 is 13 amino acids. Trimming pared 4 bases from V and 5 bases from J, leaving 9 bases between. The CDR3 sequence is CASSVDLNEKLFF. For the CDR3, the DNA is TGTGCCAGCAGCGTGGATTTAAATGAAAAACTGTTTTTT.

This clone came up once. This chain connects TRBV19 to TRBJ1-1; possibly TRBD1 for D (5 bases). Germline V gene lookup returns CDR1 LNHDA and CDR2 SQIVND (reference sequence). The CDR3 has 15 amino acids. Trimming removed 7 bases at V and 5 bases at J, with 20 bases between. The CDR3 region has the DNA TGTGCCAGTAATGGGGTCGAAAGGGGTAGGACTGAAGCTTTCTTT. This translates into CASNGVERGRTEAFF.

This clone has only one observation. The genes are TRBV7-8 and TRBJ2-3; D is ambiguous. V lost 0 bases and J lost 5, with 0 bases in between. CDR1 is SGHVS, CDR2 FQNEAQ, per germline. The CDR3 sequence is 11 residues long. The CDR3 DNA reads TGTGCCAGCAGCTTAGCAGATACGCAGTATTTT. Its protein is CASSLADTQYF.